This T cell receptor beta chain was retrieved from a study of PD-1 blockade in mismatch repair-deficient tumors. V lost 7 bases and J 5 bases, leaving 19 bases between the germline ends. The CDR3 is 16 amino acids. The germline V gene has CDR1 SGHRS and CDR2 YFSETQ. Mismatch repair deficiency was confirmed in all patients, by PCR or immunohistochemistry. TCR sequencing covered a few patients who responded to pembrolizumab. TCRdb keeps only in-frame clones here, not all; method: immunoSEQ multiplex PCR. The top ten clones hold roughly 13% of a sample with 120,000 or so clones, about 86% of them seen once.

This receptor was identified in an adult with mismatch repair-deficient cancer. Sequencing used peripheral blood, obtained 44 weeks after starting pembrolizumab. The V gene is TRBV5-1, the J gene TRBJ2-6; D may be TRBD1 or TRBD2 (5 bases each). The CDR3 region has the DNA TGCGCCAGCGGCCGCGGGCAGGGCGGCTGGGCCAACGTCCTGACTTTC. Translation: CASGRGQGGWANVLTF.